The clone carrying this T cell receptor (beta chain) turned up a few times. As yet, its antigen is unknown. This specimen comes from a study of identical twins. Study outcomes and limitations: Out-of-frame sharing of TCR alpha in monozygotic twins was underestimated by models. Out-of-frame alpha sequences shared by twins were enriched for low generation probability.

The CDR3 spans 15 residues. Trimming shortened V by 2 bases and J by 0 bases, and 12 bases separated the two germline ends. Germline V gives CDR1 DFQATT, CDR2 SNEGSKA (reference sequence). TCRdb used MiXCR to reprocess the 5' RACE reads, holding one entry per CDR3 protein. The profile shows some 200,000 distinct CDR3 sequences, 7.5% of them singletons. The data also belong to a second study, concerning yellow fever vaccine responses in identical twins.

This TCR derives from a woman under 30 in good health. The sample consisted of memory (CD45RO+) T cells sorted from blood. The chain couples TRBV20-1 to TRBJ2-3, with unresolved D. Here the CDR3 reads CSARYREVSTDTQYF. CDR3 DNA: TGCAGTGCTAGATATCGAGAGGTTAGCACAGATACGCAGTATTTT.